The sequence of this T cell receptor (beta chain) was determined in a study of cytomegalovirus exposure and HLA in healthy donors. About the research overall: Caucasian-associated ancestry cluster membership applied to 75% to 85% of nearly 400 genotyped donors.

The study ran its PCR with 60 Vbeta and 13 Jbeta primers. TCRdb's copy holds only in-frame clones and misses some; the assay was immunoSEQ multiplex PCR. The sample consists of more than 100,000 clones, around 75% of them appearing once. The V end lost 4 bases, the J end lost 3 bases, and 13 bases lay between the germline ends. The CDR3 spans 14 residues. Per the germline V gene, CDR1 is PRHDT and CDR2 is FYEKMQ (reference sequence). The specimen was PBMCs. The receptor was derived from a man aged 25 to 45 in good health and CMV-seronegative. V and J are TRBV13 and TRBJ2-7; D possibly corresponds to TRBD2 (5 bases). The CDR3 loop reads CASSSQLGGYEQYF. The CDR3 DNA reads TGTGCCAGCAGCTCACAACTAGGAGGCTACGAGCAGTACTTC.